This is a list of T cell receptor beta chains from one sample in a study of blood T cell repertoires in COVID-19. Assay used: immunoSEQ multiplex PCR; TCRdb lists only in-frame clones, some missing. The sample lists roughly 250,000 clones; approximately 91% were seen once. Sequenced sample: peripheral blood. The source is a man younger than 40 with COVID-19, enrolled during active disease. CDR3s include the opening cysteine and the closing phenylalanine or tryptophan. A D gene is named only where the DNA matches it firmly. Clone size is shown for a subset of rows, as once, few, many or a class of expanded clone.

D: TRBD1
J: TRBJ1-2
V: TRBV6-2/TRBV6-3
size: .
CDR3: CASSLRTGGSWGYTF
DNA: TGTGCCAGCAGCCTCCGGACAGGGGGCTCTTGGGGCTACACCTTC

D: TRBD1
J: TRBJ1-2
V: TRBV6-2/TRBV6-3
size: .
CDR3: CASSDTGGDGYTF
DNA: TGTGCCAGCAGCGATACAGGGGGGGATGGCTACACCTTC

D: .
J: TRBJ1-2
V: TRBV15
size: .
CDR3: CATSRGRGVNYGYTF
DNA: TGTGCCACCAGCAGAGGTCGCGGAGTTAACTATGGCTACACCTTC

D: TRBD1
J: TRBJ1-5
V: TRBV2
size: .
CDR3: CASRDPRGNQPQHF
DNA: TGTGCCAGCAGAGATCCCAGGGGGAATCAGCCCCAGCATTTT

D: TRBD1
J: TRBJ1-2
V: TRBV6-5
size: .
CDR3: CASREGQDYGYTF
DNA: TGTGCCAGCAGAGAGGGACAGGACTATGGCTACACCTTC

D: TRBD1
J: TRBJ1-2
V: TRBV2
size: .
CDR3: CASSVGQGIGYTF
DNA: TGTGCCAGCAGCGTGGGACAGGGGATTGGCTACACCTTC

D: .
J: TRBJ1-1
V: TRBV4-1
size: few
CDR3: CASRGTLKNTEAFF
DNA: TGCGCCAGCCGAGGGACTTTAAAAAACACTGAAGCTTTCTTT

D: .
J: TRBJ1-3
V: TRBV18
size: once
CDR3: CASSPPRDSGNTIYF
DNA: TGTGCCAGCTCACCGCCCAGGGACTCTGGAAACACCATATATTTT

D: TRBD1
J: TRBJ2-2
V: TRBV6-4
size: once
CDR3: CASSRRDRGNTGELFF
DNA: TGTGCCAGCAGCCGCCGGGACAGGGGAAACACCGGGGAGCTGTTTTTT

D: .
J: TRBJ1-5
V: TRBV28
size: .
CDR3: CAAREGNQPQHF
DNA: TGTGCCGCCCGGGAGGGCAATCAGCCCCAGCATTTT

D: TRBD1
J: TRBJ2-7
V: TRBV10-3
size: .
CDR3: CATSAPGTETYEQYF
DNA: TGTGCCACGTCCGCCCCCGGGACAGAAACATACGAGCAGTACTTC

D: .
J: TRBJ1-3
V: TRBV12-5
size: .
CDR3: CASGSEGSPRNTIYF
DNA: TGTGCTAGTGGTTCCGAGGGTAGCCCACGAAACACCATATATTTT

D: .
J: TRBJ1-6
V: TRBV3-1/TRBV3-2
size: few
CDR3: CASSHRAANSPLHF
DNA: TGTGCCAGCAGCCACAGGGCTGCGAATTCACCCCTCCACTTT

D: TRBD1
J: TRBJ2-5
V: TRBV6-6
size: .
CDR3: CASSQSLFDRGETQYF
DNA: TGTGCCAGCAGTCAGAGCTTGTTCGACAGGGGCGAGACCCAGTACTTC

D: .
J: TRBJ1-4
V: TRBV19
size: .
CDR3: CASSSRDNGYEKLFF
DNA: TGTGCCAGTAGTAGCCGGGACAACGGGTATGAAAAACTGTTTTTT

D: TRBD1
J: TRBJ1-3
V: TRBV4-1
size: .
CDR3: CASSQRTGRSGNTIYF
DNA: TGCGCCAGCAGCCAAAGGACAGGCCGCTCTGGAAACACCATATATTTT

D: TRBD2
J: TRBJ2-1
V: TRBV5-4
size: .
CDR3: CASSLLAGSSYNEQFF
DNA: TGTGCCAGCAGCCTCTTAGCGGGGAGCTCCTACAATGAGCAGTTCTTC

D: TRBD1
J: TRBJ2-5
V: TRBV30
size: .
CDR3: CAWRQGLETQYF
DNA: TGTGCCTGGAGACAGGGGTTAGAGACCCAGTACTTC

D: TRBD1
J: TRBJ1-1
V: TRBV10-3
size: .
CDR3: CASSQGTEAFF
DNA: TGTGCCAGCTCACAGGGGACTGAAGCTTTCTTT

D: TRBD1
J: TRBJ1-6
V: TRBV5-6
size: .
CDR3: CASSRRTGGSSYNSPLHF
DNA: TGTGCCAGCAGCCGGCGGACAGGGGGAAGCTCCTATAATTCACCCCTCCACTTT

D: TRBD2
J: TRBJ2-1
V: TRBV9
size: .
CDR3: CASSAHTPGGAKGFYNEQFF
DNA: TGTGCCAGCAGCGCCCATACCCCCGGGGGGGCCAAGGGGTTCTACAATGAGCAGTTCTTC

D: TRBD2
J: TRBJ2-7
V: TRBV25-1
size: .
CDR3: CASSEGPGLAVYEQYF
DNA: TGTGCCAGCAGTGAAGGGCCGGGACTAGCGGTCTACGAGCAGTACTTC

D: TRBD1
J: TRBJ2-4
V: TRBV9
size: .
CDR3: CASSGKTGDKNIQYF
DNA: TGTGCCAGCAGCGGAAAGACAGGGGATAAAAACATTCAGTACTTC

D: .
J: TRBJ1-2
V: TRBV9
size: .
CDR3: CASSVAPGAQNGYTF
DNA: TGTGCCAGCAGCGTAGCCCCAGGGGCGCAGAATGGCTACACCTTC

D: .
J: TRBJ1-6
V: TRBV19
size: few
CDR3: CASSIGEGISPLHF
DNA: TGTGCCAGTAGTATTGGGGAGGGGATCTCACCCCTCCACTTT

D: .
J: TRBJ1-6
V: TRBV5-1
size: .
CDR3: CASSLVGANSPLHF
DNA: TGCGCCAGCAGCTTGGTGGGGGCTAATTCACCCCTCCACTTT

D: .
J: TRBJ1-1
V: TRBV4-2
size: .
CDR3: CASSPGAGEDTEAFF
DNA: TGTGCCAGCAGCCCCGGGGCGGGGGAGGACACTGAAGCTTTCTTT

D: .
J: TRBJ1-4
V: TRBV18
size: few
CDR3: CASSPPGEGEGEKLFF
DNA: TGTGCCAGCTCACCACCTGGAGAGGGGGAAGGGGAAAAACTGTTTTTT

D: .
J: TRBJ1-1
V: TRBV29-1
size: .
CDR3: CSVEQGQNTEAFF
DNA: TGCAGCGTTGAACAGGGTCAGAACACTGAAGCTTTCTTT

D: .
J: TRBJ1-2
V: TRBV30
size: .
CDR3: CAWSSLGGQAVNGYTF
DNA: TGTGCCTGGAGCTCCCTGGGGGGGCAGGCAGTAAATGGCTACACCTTC

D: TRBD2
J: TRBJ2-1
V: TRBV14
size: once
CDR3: CASSQLSGGAIYNEQFF
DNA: TGTGCCAGCAGCCAACTTAGCGGGGGGGCCATCTACAATGAGCAGTTCTTC

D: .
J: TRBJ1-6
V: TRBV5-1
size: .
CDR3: CASSWEGYNSPLHF
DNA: TGCGCCAGCAGCTGGGAGGGTTATAATTCACCCCTCCACTTT

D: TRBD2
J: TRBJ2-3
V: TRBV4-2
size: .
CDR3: CASSQDLAGGVSTDTQYF
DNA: TGTGCCAGCAGCCAAGACCTAGCGGGGGGCGTTAGCACAGATACGCAGTATTTT

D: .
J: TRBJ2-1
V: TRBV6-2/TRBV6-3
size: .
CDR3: CASSYQGWNEQFF
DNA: TGTGCCAGCAGTTACCAGGGGTGGAATGAGCAGTTCTTC

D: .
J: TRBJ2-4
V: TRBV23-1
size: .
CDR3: CASSQSRVACENIQYF
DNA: TGCGCCAGCAGTCAATCGAGGGTAGCGTGCGAAAACATTCAGTACTTC

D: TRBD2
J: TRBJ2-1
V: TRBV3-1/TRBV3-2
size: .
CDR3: CASSQTGGVAESYNEQFF
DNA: TGTGCCAGCAGCCAAACTGGGGGGGTAGCGGAAAGTTACAATGAGCAGTTCTTC

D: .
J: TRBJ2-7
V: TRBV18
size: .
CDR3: CASSPPTRGQHEQYF
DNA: TGTGCCAGCTCACCACCGACTAGGGGGCAGCACGAGCAGTACTTC

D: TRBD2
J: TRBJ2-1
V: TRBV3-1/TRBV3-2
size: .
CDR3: CASSQPSGGALGSYNEQFF
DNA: TGTGCCAGCAGCCAGCCCAGCGGGGGGGCCTTGGGATCCTACAATGAGCAGTTCTTC

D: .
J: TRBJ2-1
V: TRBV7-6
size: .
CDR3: CASRQRTGPQFF
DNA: TGTGCCAGCAGACAAAGAACAGGGCCCCAGTTCTTC

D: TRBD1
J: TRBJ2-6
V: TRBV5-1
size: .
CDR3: CASSGGQGAGANVLTF
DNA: TGCGCCAGCAGCGGGGGACAGGGGGCTGGGGCCAACGTCCTGACTTTC

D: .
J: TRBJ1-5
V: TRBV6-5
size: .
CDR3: CASRHLGGNQPQHF
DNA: TGTGCCAGCAGGCATTTAGGGGGCAATCAGCCCCAGCATTTT

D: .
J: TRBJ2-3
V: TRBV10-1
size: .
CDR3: CASRSGGTDTQYF
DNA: TGCGCCAGCAGATCAGGGGGCACAGATACGCAGTATTTT

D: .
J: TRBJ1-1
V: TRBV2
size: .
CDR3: CASSVGGNTEAFF
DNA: TGTGCCAGCAGTGTCGGCGGAAACACTGAAGCTTTCTTT

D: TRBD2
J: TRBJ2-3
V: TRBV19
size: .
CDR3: CASSILAGGDTQYF
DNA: TGTGCCAGTAGTATACTAGCGGGGGGCGATACGCAGTATTTT

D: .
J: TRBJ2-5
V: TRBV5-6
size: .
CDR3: CASSLVEGGRTQYF
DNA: TGTGCCAGCAGCTTAGTAGAAGGCGGCCGGACCCAGTACTTC